Listed below are T cell receptor beta chains from one sample, sequenced in a study of blood T cell repertoires in COVID-19. Sequencing used immunoSEQ multiplex PCR; TCRdb keeps in-frame clones, though not all of them. The data show about 59,000 clones, with 73% seen just once and around 14% held by the top ten. The material sequenced was peripheral blood. Receptor source: a woman aged 65 to 85 with acute or convalescent COVID-19. Each CDR3 is given with its conserved first and last residue. D genes are given only for firm matches. Some rows have no size entry. The others give once, few or many, or a class for an expanded clone.

>.|TRBJ1-1|.|TRBV6-5
CASTAVGDTEAFF
TGTGCCAGCACCGCGGTTGGAGACACTGAAGCTTTCTTT
>.|TRBJ1-2|.|TRBV7-3
CASSPWGGLDYGYTF
TGTGCCAGCAGCCCCTGGGGGGGTTTAGACTATGGCTACACCTTC
>.|TRBJ1-3|TRBD1|TRBV30
CAWSGNTGVGRGNTIYF
TGTGCCTGGAGTGGGAACACAGGGGTTGGGCGTGGAAACACCATATATTTT
>.|TRBJ1-3|.|TRBV4-1
CASSLSRGSGNTIYF
TGCGCCAGCAGCCTATCGCGGGGCTCTGGAAACACCATATATTTT
>.|TRBJ1-1|.|TRBV19
CASQSRTPNTEAFF
TGTGCCAGTCAGTCCCGGACACCGAACACTGAAGCTTTCTTT
>.|TRBJ1-4|.|TRBV6-1
CASKVKGGGEKLFF
TGTGCCAGCAAGGTAAAGGGTGGAGGTGAAAAACTGTTTTTT
>.|TRBJ1-1|.|TRBV10-1
CASSESRGTEAFF
TGCGCCAGCAGTGAGTCAAGGGGCACTGAAGCTTTCTTT
>.|TRBJ2-2|.|TRBV7-7
CASSKRQGGTGELFF
TGTGCCAGCAGCAAACGACAGGGAGGCACCGGGGAGCTGTTTTTT
>.|TRBJ1-2|TRBD1|TRBV7-6
CASSFRDRGNYGYTF
TGTGCCAGCAGCTTCCGGGACAGGGGGAACTATGGCTACACCTTC
>.|TRBJ2-4|TRBD2|TRBV7-9
CASSLGGPGGRDIQYF
TGTGCCAGCAGCTTAGGAGGGCCCGGCGGGAGGGACATTCAGTACTTC
>.|TRBJ2-2|.|TRBV3-1/TRBV3-2
CASSQDLTATGELFF
TGTGCCAGCAGCCAAGATTTGACAGCCACCGGGGAGCTGTTTTTT
>few|TRBJ1-6|TRBD1|TRBV11-2
CASSPQTGMSSYNSPLHF
TGTGCCAGCAGCCCTCAGACAGGGATGAGCTCCTATAATTCACCCCTCCACTTT
>.|TRBJ1-2|.|TRBV5-1
CASRWDTNYGYTF
TGCGCCAGCAGATGGGACACTAACTATGGCTACACCTTC
>.|TRBJ1-1|.|TRBV5-1
CASSFTGLQDTEAFF
TGCGCCAGCAGCTTTACGGGACTGCAGGACACTGAAGCTTTCTTT
>few|TRBJ1-2|.|TRBV7-9
CASSSQGYGYTF
TGTGCCAGCAGCTCACAGGGTTATGGCTACACCTTC
>.|TRBJ2-3|.|TRBV7-9
CASRPGMITDTQYF
TGTGCCAGCCGACCAGGGATGATTACAGATACGCAGTATTTT
>.|TRBJ1-4|.|TRBV2
CASNGGALGEKLFF
TGTGCCAGCAATGGGGGGGCTCTCGGTGAAAAACTGTTTTTT
>.|TRBJ1-3|TRBD1|TRBV2
CASKLIRDRRPGNTIYF
TGTGCCAGCAAACTCATCCGGGACAGGCGCCCTGGGAACACCATATATTTT
>.|TRBJ1-1|.|TRBV9
CASSAPGRTEAFF
TGTGCCAGCAGCGCCCCAGGGAGGACTGAAGCTTTCTTT
>once|TRBJ2-2|TRBD1|TRBV19
CASRETGGWGGELFF
TGTGCCAGTAGAGAGACAGGGGGCTGGGGCGGGGAGCTGTTTTTT
>.|TRBJ2-5|TRBD1|TRBV24-1
CATSDPRDRARETQYF
TGTGCCACCAGTGATCCTCGGGACAGGGCTAGAGAGACCCAGTACTTC